This T cell receptor beta chain was recovered during a study of a mutant IDH1 vaccine in newly diagnosed glioma. As for the study in general: Eight vaccine doses were administered to patients at weeks 1, 3, 5, 7, 11, 15, 19 and 23. The earlier regimen, radiotherapy, temozolomide, or both, was most often both. Vaccination started 4-6 weeks after radiotherapy alone, or with temozolomide cycles.

This CDR3 is 15 amino acids long. The V gene's germline CDR1 is SGHNT and CDR2 YYREEE (reference sequence). V lost 4 bases to trimming and J lost 6 bases; unmatched junction nucleotides: 9. Time point specified: week 23, last vaccination. Vaccination comprised doses that each held 300 ug of mutant IDH1 20-mer peptide, plus topical imiquimod. In every donor, the tumor was a new WHO grade 3 or 4 IDH1-mutant, ATRX-lost astrocytoma. Note on this clone: The antigen remains undetermined.

TCRdb's table, derived via immunoSEQ multiplex PCR, lists solely in-frame clones and lacks some. The data show around 78,000 clones, 65% to 90% seen once. This chain connects TRBV5-4 to TRBJ2-3, with 9 bases fitting TRBD1. The material sequenced was PBMCs, taken from a glioma patient whose treatment included an IDH1 peptide vaccine. The clonotype was recovered from a man aged 25 to 45 with glioma. Some clones in this sample may be carry-over from other donors' samples. CDR3 region: CASSRAQGAFDTQYF. The CDR3 DNA sequence: TGTGCCAGCAGCCGCGCACAGGGGGCTTTCGATACGCAGTATTTT.